Listed below are T cell receptor beta chains from one sample, sequenced in a study of OX40 agonist ivuxolimab in advanced cancers. Using immunoSEQ multiplex PCR, the repertoire was profiled, and TCRdb retains in-frame clones only, with some absent. This table holds 70,000 to 80,000 clones, roughly 77% found once. Sequenced material: CD4+ or CD8+ T cells sorted from blood, taken in a trial of the OX40 agonist ivuxolimab. These receptors originate from an adult with an advanced solid tumor such as melanoma, head and neck, liver or kidney cancer. Each CDR3 is given with its conserved first and last residue. A D gene is named only where the DNA matches it firmly.

-	TRBV12-2	TRBJ2-3	CASRLYCGGSTDTQYF
-	TRBV4-1	TRBJ2-1	CASSQDVEGSSYNEQFF
-	TRBV7-2	TRBJ2-7	CASENGGGDEQYF
-	TRBV7-3	TRBJ1-1	CASSLNTNTEAFF
-	TRBV4-1	TRBJ1-5	CASSLNRLIESNQPQHF
TRBD2	TRBV4-3	TRBJ2-2	CASSRTAGLAGGPRNTGELFF
TRBD2	TRBV27	TRBJ2-3	CASSLRGRGGTDTQYF
TRBD1	TRBV19	TRBJ1-2	CASSMWTGVYGYTF
TRBD2	TRBV11-2	TRBJ2-5	CASSLHSELAGGRETQYF
-	TRBV11-3	TRBJ1-1	CASSPQFGGQGTEAFF
-	TRBV7-2	TRBJ2-1	CASSLVKGLGEQFF
TRBD2	TRBV27	TRBJ2-1	CASSIHGLAGDTSNEQFF
TRBD2	TRBV27	TRBJ2-7	CASSWREAYEQYF
TRBD1	TRBV27	TRBJ1-2	CASSPRDREGPLEGYTF
-	TRBV19	TRBJ2-7	CASSTGQQQYF
TRBD1	TRBV5-1	TRBJ2-7	CASSLGWTGTYEQYF
-	TRBV5-1	TRBJ2-1	CASSLTTSNHEQFF
-	TRBV11-3	TRBJ2-7	CASSGNITYEQYF
-	TRBV5-1	TRBJ2-1	CASSPLTAYNEQFF
TRBD2	TRBV7-3	TRBJ2-7	CASSLRVWSGNIAYEQYF
-	TRBV2	TRBJ1-5	CASSETISLQPQHF
-	TRBV10-3	TRBJ1-6	CAIMEGSYNSPLHF
TRBD1	TRBV2	TRBJ1-6	CASSIRQGRGNSPLHF
-	TRBV5-1	TRBJ1-3	CASSPGHRVSGNTIYF
-	TRBV11-3	TRBJ2-3	CASSLGSRDTQYF
TRBD2	TRBV19	TRBJ2-3	CASSGTSGTTDTQYF
TRBD2	TRBV19	TRBJ2-1	CATSPVGLAGTLSSYNEQFF
-	TRBV4-1	TRBJ2-7	CASSRELQVSYEQYF
-	TRBV7-6	TRBJ1-5	CASSLRVGAHQPQHF
-	TRBV11-2	TRBJ2-3	CASSLLVSGDTQYF
-	TRBV6-6	TRBJ2-7	CASRWRIGPYEQYF
-	TRBV19	TRBJ2-7	CASSRRGELFHEQYF
-	TRBV4-2	TRBJ1-6	CASSFWGKGSPLHF
-	TRBV6-5	TRBJ1-5	CASSDRGYGQPQHF
-	TRBV6-5	TRBJ1-1	CASSYVSSMNTEAFF